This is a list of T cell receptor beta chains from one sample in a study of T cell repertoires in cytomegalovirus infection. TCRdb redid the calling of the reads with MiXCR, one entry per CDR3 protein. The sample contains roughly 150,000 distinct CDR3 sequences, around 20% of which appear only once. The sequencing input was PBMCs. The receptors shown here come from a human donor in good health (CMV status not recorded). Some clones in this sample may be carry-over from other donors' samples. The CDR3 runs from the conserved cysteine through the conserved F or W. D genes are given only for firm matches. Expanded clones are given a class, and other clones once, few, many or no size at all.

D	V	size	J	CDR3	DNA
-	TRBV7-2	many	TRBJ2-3	CASSLIGRGLGDTQYF	TGTGCCAGCAGCTTAATTGGGAGGGGGCTTGGAGATACGCAGTATTTT
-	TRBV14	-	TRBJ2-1	CASSLKLPGWDEQFF	TGTGCCAGCAGCCTAAAGCTACCTGGCTGGGATGAGCAGTTCTTC
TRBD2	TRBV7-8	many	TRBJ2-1	CASKLIRVGLAGAYNEQFF	TGTGCCAGCAAACTTATAAGGGTGGGCCTAGCGGGGGCCTACAATGAGCAGTTCTTC
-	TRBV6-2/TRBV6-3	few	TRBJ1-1	CASSWEAGLVDTEAFF	TGTGCCAGCAGTTGGGAGGCGGGACTTGTTGACACTGAAGCTTTCTTT
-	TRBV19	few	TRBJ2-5	CASSVVGGETQYF	TGTGCCAGTTCGGTAGTAGGTGGAGAGACCCAGTACTTC
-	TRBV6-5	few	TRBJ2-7	CASSYMAGAEQYF	TGTGCCAGCAGTTACATGGCGGGGGCCGAGCAGTACTTC
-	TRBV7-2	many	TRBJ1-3	CASSLVAVGAGNTIYF	TGTGCCAGCAGCTTAGTAGCAGTAGGTGCTGGAAACACCATATATTTT
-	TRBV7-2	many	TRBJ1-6	CAGGRAGANSPLHF	TGTGCCGGTGGAAGGGCAGGCGCTAATTCACCCCTCCACTTT
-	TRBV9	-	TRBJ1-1	CASSGKRGHLEAFF	TGTGCCAGCAGCGGGAAAAGGGGCCACCTTGAAGCTTTCTTT
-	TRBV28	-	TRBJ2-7	CASSLNFFGPGEQYF	TGTGCCAGCAGTTTAAATTTTTTTGGTCCCGGCGAGCAGTACTTC
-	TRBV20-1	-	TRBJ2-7	CSAPDQGLYYEQYF	TGCAGTGCCCCGGATCAGGGGCTATACTACGAGCAGTACTTC
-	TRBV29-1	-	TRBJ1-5	CSVESGYNQPQHF	TGCAGCGTTGAATCCGGATACAATCAGCCCCAGCATTTT
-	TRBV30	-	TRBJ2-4	CAWSIRPGMLDIQYF	TGTGCCTGGAGTATACGACCGGGAATGCTAGACATTCAGTACTTC
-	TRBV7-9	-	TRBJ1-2	CASSLAGTPYGYTF	TGTGCCAGCAGCCTGGCGGGGACCCCTTATGGCTACACCTTC
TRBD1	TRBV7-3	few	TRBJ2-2	CASSPRDRGNTGELFF	TGTGCCAGCAGCCCCCGGGACAGGGGGAACACCGGGGAGCTGTTTTTT
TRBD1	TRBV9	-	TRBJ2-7	CASSVGRDRAEQYF	TGTGCCAGCAGCGTAGGCCGGGACAGGGCCGAGCAGTACTTC
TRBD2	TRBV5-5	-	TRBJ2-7	CASSYRGSGRAIEQYF	TGTGCCAGCAGCTACCGGGGTAGCGGGAGGGCCATCGAGCAGTACTTC
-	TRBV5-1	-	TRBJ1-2	CASSLARGQGYTF	TGCGCCAGCAGCTTGGCCAGAGGACAGGGCTACACCTTC
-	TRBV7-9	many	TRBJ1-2	CASSLGGIYGYTF	TGTGCCAGCAGCTTAGGCGGGATCTATGGCTACACCTTC
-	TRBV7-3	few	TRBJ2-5	CASSPRWGETQYF	TGTGCCAGCAGCCCTAGGTGGGGGGAGACCCAGTACTTC